The present TCR beta chain was sequenced within a study of cytomegalovirus exposure and HLA in healthy donors. A note on this clone: What it binds is unknown.

V gave up 5 bases and J gave up 5 bases; unmatched junction bases: 6. Germline-derived CDR1 and CDR2 are SGHTA and FQGTGA. The CDR3 is 14 amino acids. Study findings and constraints: With DRB1 most and HLA-C fewest, TCR association rates differed between HLA loci in a later analysis. Segments of the TCR beta V type were, in most cases, productive about 87% or about 30% of the time in an earlier analysis. The CMV antigen specificity of three CMV-associated chains was confirmed through in vitro analysis. When presence/absence was analysed, sequencing depth was taken to be roughly uniform across donors.

Amplification used 60 Vbeta primers and 13 Jbeta primers. Sequenced by immunoSEQ multiplex PCR; TCRdb stores in-frame clones only, minus some. The sample holds around 100,000 clones, nearly 80% seen once. The sequence came from a woman in her thirties or forties in good health and CMV-seropositive. This chain uses TRBV7-3 with TRBJ2-5; 9 bases are a match to TRBD2. The source material was PBMCs. Written as DNA, the CDR3 is TGTGCCAGCAGCCGTAGCGGGAGCTGGGAGACCCAGTACTTC. This codes for CASSRSGSWETQYF.